The rows below give T cell receptor beta chains drawn from one sample of a study of cytomegalovirus exposure and HLA in healthy donors. Clones were read by immunoSEQ multiplex PCR, and TCRdb kept only the in-frame ones, dropping some. The table includes 150,000 or so clones, 70% to 80% detected once. Sequenced input: PBMCs. These receptors came from a woman aged 40-49 years in good health and CMV-seronegative. Each CDR3 is given with its conserved first and last residue. The order of the fields is V gene, D gene, J gene, clone size, CDR3 protein, CDR3 DNA. A D gene is named only where the DNA matches it firmly. Rows give clone size only sometimes, using once, few, many, or a class for an expanded clone.

TRBV7-2	TRBD2	TRBJ2-7	NA	CASSLFGGLGTYEQYF	TGTGCCAGCAGCCTCTTTGGGGGACTAGGGACCTACGAGCAGTACTTC
TRBV7-2	NA	TRBJ2-7	NA	CASSLEDYSSYEQYF	TGTGCCAGCAGCTTAGAAGATTATAGCTCCTACGAGCAGTACTTC
TRBV7-9	NA	TRBJ2-5	NA	CASSSFDQGNPYF	TGTGCCAGCAGCTCCTTCGATCAGGGAAATCCGTACTTC
TRBV2	TRBD2	TRBJ2-3	NA	CASRGGGAGVMQYF	TGTGCCAGCAGGGGGGGCGGAGCGGGGGTTATGCAGTATTTT
TRBV10-2	TRBD1	TRBJ2-7	NA	CASSEGGQGWSYEQYF	TGCGCCAGCAGTGAGGGGGGACAGGGGTGGTCCTACGAGCAGTACTTC
TRBV5-8	NA	TRBJ2-3	few	CASSSPSGADTQYF	TGTGCCAGCAGCTCCCCCTCTGGAGCAGATACGCAGTATTTT
TRBV7-2	TRBD2	TRBJ2-5	NA	CASTQAPLAGQETQYF	TGTGCCAGCACCCAAGCCCCCCTAGCGGGGCAAGAGACCCAGTACTTC
TRBV5-4	TRBD1	TRBJ1-1	NA	CASSLGGTGRSTEAFF	TGTGCCAGCAGCTTGGGGGGGACAGGGAGGTCAACTGAAGCTTTCTTT
TRBV19	NA	TRBJ1-1	NA	CASTNTMNTEAFF	TGTGCCAGTACGAACACCATGAACACTGAAGCTTTCTTT
TRBV4-2	TRBD2	TRBJ2-5	NA	CASSQVRGAAETQYF	TGTGCCAGCAGCCAAGTGCGGGGGGCGGCAGAGACCCAGTACTTC
TRBV9	TRBD2	TRBJ2-5	NA	CASSVRGDGETQYF	TGTGCCAGCAGCGTTCGGGGGGACGGAGAGACCCAGTACTTC
TRBV6-1	NA	TRBJ2-7	NA	CASREDMPPNEQYF	TGTGCCAGCAGAGAAGACATGCCCCCCAACGAGCAGTACTTC
TRBV5-1	NA	TRBJ2-7	once	CASSSDSSYEQYF	TGCGCCAGCAGCTCGGACTCCTCCTACGAGCAGTACTTC
TRBV4-1	TRBD2	TRBJ2-2	NA	CASSQVYSGLAGGTGELFF	TGCGCCAGCAGCCAAGTATACTCCGGACTAGCGGGGGGGACCGGGGAGCTGTTTTTT
TRBV25-1	NA	TRBJ2-5	NA	CASSGSGEVETQYF	TGTGCCAGCAGTGGTTCAGGGGAAGTGGAGACCCAGTACTTC
TRBV19	TRBD2	TRBJ2-5	NA	CASSTGLAGGETQYF	TGTGCCAGTAGTACCGGACTAGCGGGGGGAGAGACCCAGTACTTC
TRBV9	NA	TRBJ2-1	NA	CASSVDPSGSYNEQFF	TGTGCCAGCAGCGTAGACCCTAGTGGCTCCTACAATGAGCAGTTCTTC
TRBV7-2	TRBD2	TRBJ2-7	NA	CASSSQTLSGSSYEQYF	TGTGCCAGCAGCTCGCAAACCCTTAGCGGGAGCTCCTACGAGCAGTACTTC
TRBV7-2	NA	TRBJ1-5	NA	CASSAGTKNQPQHF	TGTGCCAGCAGCGCAGGGACAAAAAATCAGCCCCAGCATTTT
TRBV19	NA	TRBJ1-6	NA	CASRQGVASPLHF	TGTGCCAGTAGGCAGGGTGTGGCTTCACCCCTCCACTTT
TRBV19	NA	TRBJ2-2	NA	CASSITLANTGELFF	TGTGCCAGTAGTATAACCTTGGCAAACACCGGGGAGCTGTTTTTT
TRBV28	NA	TRBJ2-7	once	CASTDSHKREQYF	TGTGCCAGCACTGACAGCCATAAGAGGGAGCAGTACTTC
TRBV9	NA	TRBJ2-3	NA	CASSASRGSTQYF	TGTGCCAGCAGCGCCTCCCGGGGATCTACGCAGTATTTT
TRBV28	NA	TRBJ2-2	NA	CASSPPGTGELFF	TGTGCCAGCAGTCCACCGGGCACCGGGGAGCTGTTTTTT
TRBV10-3	NA	TRBJ2-7	NA	CAIRDTVYEQYF	TGTGCCATCCGGGACACAGTATACGAGCAGTACTTC
TRBV9	NA	TRBJ2-7	NA	CASSVAGEGYHEQYF	TGTGCCAGCAGCGTAGCTGGTGAGGGCTACCACGAGCAGTACTTC
TRBV27	NA	TRBJ2-5	NA	CASSLRLGETQYF	TGTGCCAGCAGTTTACGACTAGGGGAGACCCAGTACTTC
TRBV4-3	NA	TRBJ2-1	NA	CASSPRNSMAPQTAEQFF	TGCGCCAGCAGCCCAAGAAATTCTATGGCCCCCCAAACAGCTGAGCAGTTCTTC
TRBV28	TRBD1	TRBJ1-4	NA	CASSGQGSANEKLFF	TGTGCCAGCAGCGGACAGGGTTCGGCTAATGAAAAACTGTTTTTT
TRBV4-3	NA	TRBJ1-5	NA	CASSQDRPPGNSNQPQHF	TGCGCCAGCAGCCAAGATCGCCCCCCAGGGAATAGCAATCAGCCCCAGCATTTT
TRBV6-6	NA	TRBJ2-2	NA	CASSPPGVANTGELFF	TGTGCCAGCAGCCCCCCGGGGGTCGCGAACACCGGGGAGCTGTTTTTT
TRBV5-5	NA	TRBJ2-7	NA	CASSLRGGGAKTYEQYF	TGTGCCAGCAGCTTAAGGGGAGGGGGGGCCAAAACCTACGAGCAGTACTTC
TRBV19	TRBD2	TRBJ2-1	NA	CASSDLAGADNEQFF	TGTGCCAGTAGTGATCTAGCGGGGGCCGACAATGAGCAGTTCTTC
TRBV7-6	TRBD2	TRBJ2-7	NA	CASSPFTSGSYEQYF	TGTGCCAGCAGCCCCTTCACTAGCGGCTCCTACGAGCAGTACTTC
TRBV15	TRBD1	TRBJ1-1	NA	CATSPRQGDRNTEAFF	TGTGCCACCAGCCCCCGACAGGGAGACCGGAACACTGAAGCTTTCTTT
TRBV9	NA	TRBJ1-6	NA	CASSGGDGNSPLHF	TGTGCCAGCAGTGGAGGGGACGGTAATTCACCCCTCCACTTT
TRBV19	TRBD2	TRBJ2-2	NA	CASTAGTSYTGELFF	TGTGCCAGCACTGCTGGGACTAGCTACACCGGGGAGCTGTTTTTT
TRBV7-9	NA	TRBJ2-2	NA	CAITTGGGAGELFF	TGTGCCATTACGACGGGTGGAGGGGCCGGGGAGCTGTTTTTT
TRBV27	NA	TRBJ1-2	NA	CASSPAVGSIYGYTF	TGTGCCAGCAGTCCCGCGGTAGGTTCAATCTATGGCTACACCTTC
TRBV5-6	NA	TRBJ2-7	NA	CASSLGGKGLGSYEQYF	TGTGCCAGCAGCTTGGGAGGGAAGGGCCTCGGCTCCTACGAGCAGTACTTC
TRBV5-5	TRBD1	TRBJ2-3	NA	CASSLADRGRSWERTDTQYF	TGTGCCAGCAGCTTGGCGGACAGGGGGCGGTCCTGGGAACGCACAGATACGCAGTATTTT
TRBV28	NA	TRBJ1-2	NA	CASSTPRERFVSGYTF	TGTGCCAGCAGTACCCCGAGGGAGCGGTTCGTTTCTGGCTACACCTTC
TRBV5-1	TRBD2	TRBJ2-7	NA	CASSTLGGREGPYEQYF	TGCGCCAGCAGCACTCTAGGAGGGCGGGAGGGCCCCTACGAGCAGTACTTC
TRBV7-8	NA	TRBJ1-2	NA	CASSLDLTGGYTF	TGTGCCAGCAGCTTAGATCTTACGGGTGGCTACACCTTC
TRBV7-9	TRBD1	TRBJ2-7	NA	CASSLVGTGVYEQYF	TGTGCCAGCAGCTTAGTTGGGACAGGGGTCTACGAGCAGTACTTC
TRBV9	NA	TRBJ1-2	NA	CASSVDRNYGYTF	TGTGCCAGCAGCGTAGACAGGAACTATGGCTACACCTTC
TRBV19	TRBD2	TRBJ2-3	NA	CASSPQGLAGARDTQYF	TGTGCCAGTAGTCCCCAGGGACTAGCGGGAGCCCGGGATACGCAGTATTTT
TRBV6-5	TRBD2	TRBJ2-1	once	CASKSGGLGYNEQFF	TGTGCCAGCAAATCGGGGGGACTAGGGTACAATGAGCAGTTCTTC
TRBV5-6	TRBD1	TRBJ1-2	NA	CASSLAGTGTNYGYTF	TGTGCCAGCAGCTTGGCCGGGACAGGAACTAACTATGGCTACACCTTC
TRBV28	TRBD1	TRBJ2-7	NA	CASSSGQVVDEQYF	TGTGCCAGCTCGTCGGGACAGGTTGTCGACGAGCAGTACTTC
TRBV7-2	TRBD1	TRBJ1-4	few	CASSSRTGRSGKLFF	TGTGCCAGCAGCTCCAGGACAGGGAGGTCGGGAAAACTGTTTTTT